Included here is one T cell receptor beta chain sequence, with context. Its target is unknown. Approximately 9.7 milliliters was the volume of peripheral blood drawn from each donor. The sample comes from a study of blood T cells in healthy people across ages. Study findings and constraints: Underestimates were what the diversity estimates from one million T cells were considered to be.

A second about 6 to 11 cycle PCR used barcoded and J-beta primers. TCRdb re-called the 5' RACE reads with MiXCR, one entry per CDR3 protein. The table has 1.5 million to 2 million distinct CDR3 sequences, about 50% seen once. The germline gives CDR1 DFQATT, CDR2 SNEGSKA (reference sequence). CDR3 length: 18 amino acids. Sequencing used blood. This sequence was found in a woman in her thirties or forties in good health. The V and J genes are TRBV20-1 and TRBJ2-7; 15 bases match TRBD2. Near its end, the DNA agrees better with TRBJ2-5, so the J call may be wrong. CDR3 sequence: CSARSGLAGGRFRETQYF. CDR3 coding DNA: TGCAGTGCTAGGTCGGGACTAGCGGGGGGTAGATTTCGAGAGACCCAGTACTTC.